This is a list of T cell receptor beta chains from one sample in a study of blood T cell repertoires in COVID-19. The repertoire was sequenced with immunoSEQ multiplex PCR; TCRdb's copy has only in-frame clones and lacks some. The sample consists of 55,000 to 65,000 clones, 89% of them appearing once. The source material was peripheral blood. Receptors were obtained from a woman aged 55-75 years with active COVID-19. The CDR3 runs from the conserved cysteine through the conserved F or W. D genes are given only for firm matches. Size is stated for part of the rows, as once, few or many counts, or as a class when the clone is expanded.

v_gene	j_gene	abundance	d_gene	CDR3nt	CDR3aa
TRBV5-4	TRBJ2-5	once	NA	TGTGCCAGCAGCCGCACAGGCTACCAAGAGACCCAGTACTTC	CASSRTGYQETQYF
TRBV6-5	TRBJ1-5	few	TRBD1	TGTGCCAGCAGGGTCCTGGGACAGAACAATCAGCCCCAGCATTTT	CASRVLGQNNQPQHF
TRBV3-1/TRBV3-2	TRBJ1-1	few	NA	TGTGCCAGCAGCCAAGAGTCCTTGAACACTGAAGCTTTCTTT	CASSQESLNTEAFF
TRBV7-9	TRBJ1-5	NA	NA	TGTGCCAGCAGCTTAGGCCCCCCAGGGAACCAGCCCCAGCATTTT	CASSLGPPGNQPQHF
TRBV29-1	TRBJ1-1	NA	NA	TGCAGCGTTCAACCGGGAGGACCGTACACTGAAGCTTTCTTT	CSVQPGGPYTEAFF
TRBV7-2	TRBJ2-3	NA	NA	TGTGCCAGCAGCTTAGCGGGGGCCAACACAGATACGCAGTATTTT	CASSLAGANTDTQYF
TRBV25-1	TRBJ1-3	NA	TRBD1	TGTGCCAGCAGGGGACAGGGGGCGAACGGAAACACCATATATTTT	CASRGQGANGNTIYF
TRBV19	TRBJ1-3	NA	NA	TGTGCCAGCCAAGCCCTCTCTGGAAACACCATATATTTT	CASQALSGNTIYF
TRBV4-3	TRBJ1-5	once	TRBD1	TGCGCCAGCAGCCTCGGGACAGGAAATCAGCCCCAGCATTTT	CASSLGTGNQPQHF
TRBV6-5	TRBJ2-1	NA	NA	TGTGCCAGCAGTTACGCGGGTCCGGGTTTCTACAATGAGCAGTTCTTC	CASSYAGPGFYNEQFF
TRBV5-6	TRBJ2-7	NA	NA	TGTGCCAGCAGCTTCGGACAGACCCTCTACGAGCAGTACTTC	CASSFGQTLYEQYF
TRBV21-1	TRBJ1-2	NA	NA	TGTGCCAGCGATCGACAGGGGAGGAACTATGGCTACACCTTC	CASDRQGRNYGYTF
TRBV3-1/TRBV3-2	TRBJ1-2	NA	NA	TGTGCCAGCAGCCTTTGGACTTTATCTAACTATGGCTACACCTTC	CASSLWTLSNYGYTF
TRBV9	TRBJ2-1	NA	TRBD2	TGTGCCAGCAGCCCCCTAGCGGGGGGCTACAATGAGCAGTTCTTC	CASSPLAGGYNEQFF
TRBV5-4	TRBJ2-1	NA	TRBD2	TGTGCCAGCAGCCCCTGGACTAGCGGGGTGGATGAGCAGTTCTTC	CASSPWTSGVDEQFF
TRBV6-1	TRBJ1-1	NA	NA	TGTGCCAGCAGTGCCGCCTGGGGAGACGCGAACACTGAAGCTTTCTTT	CASSAAWGDANTEAFF
TRBV27	TRBJ2-5	once	TRBD1	TGTGCCAGCAGTAACCACAGGGGGATAAACGCTATGGAGACCCAGTACTTC	CASSNHRGINAMETQYF
TRBV2	TRBJ2-5	once	TRBD2	TGTGCCAGCCGCGGGGGGACCCAAGAGACCCAGTACTTC	CASRGGTQETQYF
TRBV10-3	TRBJ2-7	NA	NA	TGTGCCATCAGTGACACCCCCGCTGGCCTTGGCTCCTACGAGCAGTACTTC	CAISDTPAGLGSYEQYF
TRBV7-9	TRBJ1-4	NA	NA	TGTGCCAGCAGCCTGACAGAAAATGAAAAACTGTTTTTT	CASSLTENEKLFF
TRBV18	TRBJ2-3	NA	TRBD2	TGTGCCAGCTCACTCTCCGCGGGGGCAGATACGCAGTATTTT	CASSLSAGADTQYF
TRBV5-1	TRBJ2-2	NA	TRBD2	TGCGCCAGCAGCTTGGGACTAGCGGGGGGGCAACTCACCGGGGAGCTGTTTTTT	CASSLGLAGGQLTGELFF
TRBV6-2/TRBV6-3	TRBJ2-7	NA	TRBD1	TGTGCCAGCAGTTACCCAATGGGACAGGGGAACGAGCAGTACTTC	CASSYPMGQGNEQYF
TRBV2	TRBJ2-7	NA	NA	TGTGCCAGCAGCGACAGGATGTCCTCCTACGAGCAGTACTTC	CASSDRMSSYEQYF
TRBV6-6	TRBJ1-2	NA	TRBD1	TGTGCCAGCAAAGGACAGGGGGACTATGGCTACACCTTC	CASKGQGDYGYTF
TRBV18	TRBJ1-1	NA	NA	TGTGCCAGCTCACCACAACAGGGAACTGAAGCTTTCTTT	CASSPQQGTEAFF
TRBV5-1	TRBJ2-6	NA	NA	TGCGCCAGCAGCTTGGCCGGGGTGGGCCCAAACTCTGGGGCCAACGTCCTGACTTTC	CASSLAGVGPNSGANVLTF
TRBV7-2	TRBJ2-5	NA	TRBD2	TGTGCCAGCAGCTTAGCCCTTAGCGGGGGGTTCCAAGAGACCCAGTACTTC	CASSLALSGGFQETQYF
TRBV19	TRBJ2-5	once	NA	TGTACCAGTAGTCCCACAGGGATAGGAGGAGAGACCCAGTACTTC	CTSSPTGIGGETQYF
TRBV9	TRBJ2-3	NA	NA	TGTGCCAGCTCCGGTCTGGCTAGCGGCACAGATACGCAGTATTTT	CASSGLASGTDTQYF
TRBV19	TRBJ1-2	NA	NA	TGTGCCAGTAGTATAGGGGAGTCCGGCTACACCTTC	CASSIGESGYTF
TRBV5-6	TRBJ1-5	NA	TRBD1	TGTGCCAGCAGCCGGACAGGGAATCAGCCCCAGCATTTT	CASSRTGNQPQHF
TRBV10-3	TRBJ2-7	NA	TRBD1	TGTGCCATCAGTCGGGACAGGAACGAGCAGTACTTC	CAISRDRNEQYF
TRBV6-1	TRBJ1-4	once	NA	TGTGCCAGCAGTGAAGATCCGAGAGGTCGGGGACTGTTTTTT	CASSEDPRGRGLFF
TRBV10-2	TRBJ2-1	NA	TRBD2	TGCGCCAGCAGGTTAGCGGGGTTGTATGAGCAGTTCTTC	CASRLAGLYEQFF